A selection of T cell receptor beta chains follows, all from one sample in a study of blood T cell repertoires in COVID-19. Generated by immunoSEQ multiplex PCR, the TCRdb table keeps only in-frame clones and is missing some. The table includes 200,000 to 250,000 clones, 80% detected once. Sequenced input: peripheral blood. The origin of the receptors is a human donor in a cohort sampled during active COVID-19. CDR3s leave out the opening cysteine and the closing phenylalanine or tryptophan.

J,V,CDR3
TRBJ2-1,TRBV5-5,ASSFGRAAFYNEQF
TRBJ2-2,TRBV18,ASSLANENTGELF
TRBJ2-1,TRBV24-1,ATGEAAYNEQF
TRBJ1-4,TRBV19,ASSPRDIQTNEKLF
TRBJ1-1,TRBV6-4,ASSKKPGQMNTEAF
TRBJ1-5,TRBV28,ASILFSNQPQH
TRBJ1-1,TRBV30,ASGWGDGQAF
TRBJ1-4,TRBV9,ASSVDWTGGEKLF
TRBJ1-1,TRBV7-8,ASSLNLEGVDTEAF
TRBJ2-3,TRBV11-2,ASSLALATDTQY
TRBJ1-2,TRBV28,ASSLTGGNYGYT
TRBJ1-1,TRBV5-1,ASSENPEGSNTEAF
TRBJ2-1,TRBV2,ASRGRTSGNNEQF
TRBJ2-5,TRBV4-1,ASSPQGTGLQETQY
TRBJ2-7,TRBV7-8,ASSFWTSGSDEQY
TRBJ2-1,TRBV9,ASSVLPSGRGLSSYNEQF
TRBJ1-1,TRBV10-3,AINLGQGEAF
TRBJ2-7,TRBV9,ASSTPLGQANPYEQY
TRBJ1-2,TRBV12-3/TRBV12-4,ASSPDRNYGYT
TRBJ2-5,TRBV7-8,ASSRGTGSWETQY
TRBJ2-3,TRBV29-1,SVEDQQGADTQY
TRBJ2-5,TRBV7-6,ASSLASGRTQY
TRBJ1-2,TRBV15,ATSRDPGSPVYGYT
TRBJ1-2,TRBV7-9,ASSLPGLNYGYT
TRBJ2-3,TRBV3-1/TRBV3-2,ASSPSREADTQY
TRBJ2-7,TRBV19,ASSKMADRAYEQY
TRBJ1-5,TRBV30,AWSAQDISPQH
TRBJ1-1,TRBV3-1/TRBV3-2,ASTPSGMGQTEAF
TRBJ2-5,TRBV19,ASTGGGIETQY
TRBJ2-7,TRBV5-1,ASSPPGTSGRAFSYEQY
TRBJ2-7,TRBV7-3,ASSLTGDRGSEQY
TRBJ2-3,TRBV6-6,ASTPTSTDTQY
TRBJ2-7,TRBV18,ASSQTGNSYEQY
TRBJ1-2,TRBV11-2,ASSRSGGEGGYT
TRBJ2-3,TRBV5-5,ASSLSSTDTQY